One TCR beta chain is described in this entry. The germline V gene encodes CDR1 DFQATT and CDR2 SNEGSKA (reference sequence). V lost 0 bases, J lost 8 bases, and 10 bases stayed unmatched. This CDR3 contains 15 residues. This specimen comes from a study of type 1 regulatory T cells. Overall study context: T-allo10 is an in vitro-generated, Tr1-enriched CD4 T cell product specific for alloantigen.

TCRdb passed the reads through MiXCR, listing each CDR3 protein once. The sample includes 80,000 to 100,000 distinct CDR3 sequences, roughly 31% of them seen just once. This clonotype was obtained from a human donor in good health. This chain connects TRBV20-1 to TRBJ2-1; 7 nucleotides agree with TRBD2. The sample consisted of CD4+ T cells, either the whole sample or a sorted fraction (not recorded which). The chain's CDR3 is CSARDIRRELDEQFF. CDR3 in DNA: TGCAGTGCTAGAGATATCCGGCGGGAGCTCGATGAGCAGTTCTTC.